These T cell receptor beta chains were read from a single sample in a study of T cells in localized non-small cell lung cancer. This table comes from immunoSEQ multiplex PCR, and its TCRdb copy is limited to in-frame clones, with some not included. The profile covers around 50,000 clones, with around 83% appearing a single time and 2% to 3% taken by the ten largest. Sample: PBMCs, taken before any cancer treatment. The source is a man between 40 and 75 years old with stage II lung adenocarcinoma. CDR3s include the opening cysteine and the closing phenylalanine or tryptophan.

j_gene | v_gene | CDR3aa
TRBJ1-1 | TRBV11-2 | CASSRGGGGTEAFF
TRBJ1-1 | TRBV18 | CASSPLKQSMNTEAFF
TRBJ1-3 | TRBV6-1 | CASDSGFSGNTIYF
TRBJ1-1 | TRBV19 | CASSIQGAGDTEAFF
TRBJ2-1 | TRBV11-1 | CASSLFGSYNEQFF
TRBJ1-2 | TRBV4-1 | CASSQGIGAGGYTF
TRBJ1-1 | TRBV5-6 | CASSYSLPGQGGPRAEAFF
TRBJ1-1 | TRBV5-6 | CASSPGTMEAFF
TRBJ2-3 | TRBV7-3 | CASSLTLDGSSTDTQYF
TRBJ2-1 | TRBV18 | CASSPLVEAGGHNEQFF
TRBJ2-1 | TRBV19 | CASSRSNEQFF
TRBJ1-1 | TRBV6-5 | CASSYARQPRNTEAFF
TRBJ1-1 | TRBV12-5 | CASGLALMEPMNTEAFF
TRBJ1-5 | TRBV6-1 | CASSQGDSNQPQHF
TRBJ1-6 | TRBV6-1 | CASSFRSPLHF
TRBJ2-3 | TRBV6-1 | CASFRQAASTDTQYF
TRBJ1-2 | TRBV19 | CASNNGRKRDKGYTF
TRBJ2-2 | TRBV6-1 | CASSTTGAFSGELFF
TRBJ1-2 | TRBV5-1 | CASSLQQNYYGYTF
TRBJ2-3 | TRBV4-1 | CASSHPGLAGGPDRDTQYF
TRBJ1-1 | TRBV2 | CASSGQGRFMNTEAFF
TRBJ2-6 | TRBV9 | CASSAYSGANVLTF
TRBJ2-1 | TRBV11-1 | CASSLGQGREQFF
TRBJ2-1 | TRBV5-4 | CASSFPQPGLAGGNNEQFF
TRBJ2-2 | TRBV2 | CASSETSRNTGELFF
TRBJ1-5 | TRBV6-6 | CASSYKQANNQPQHF
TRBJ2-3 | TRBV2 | CASSVDSTDTQYF
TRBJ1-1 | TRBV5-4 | CASSLVGPRNTEAFF
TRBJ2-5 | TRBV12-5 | CASGFRQGETQYF
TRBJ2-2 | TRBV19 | CASKWAGELFF
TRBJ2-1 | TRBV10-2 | CASSEGGQQGLYNEQFF
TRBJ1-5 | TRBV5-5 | CASSLHGEEAQPQHF
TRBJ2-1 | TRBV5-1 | CASSSQRGGIYNEQFF
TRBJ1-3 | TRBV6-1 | CASTEYYFSGNTIYF
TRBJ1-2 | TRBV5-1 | CASSLAPTSRRNINYGYTF
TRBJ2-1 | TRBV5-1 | CASSLYPGQGMFF
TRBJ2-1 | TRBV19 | CASSPGRGGQNEQFF
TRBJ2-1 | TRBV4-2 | CASSRIPTSGLVSYNEQFF
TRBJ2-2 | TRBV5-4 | CASSPTEHTGELFF
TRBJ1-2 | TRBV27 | CASRKTGVWGYTF
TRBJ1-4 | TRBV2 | CASNLRGTGGLTNEKLFF
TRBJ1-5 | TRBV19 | CASSTRQGNQPQHF
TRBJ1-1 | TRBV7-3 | CASSLDRNTEAFF
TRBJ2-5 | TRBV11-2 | CASTLYGQPQETQYF
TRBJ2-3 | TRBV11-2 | CASSLVGTGTSTDTQYF
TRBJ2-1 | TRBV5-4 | CASSLPGQGKNEQFF
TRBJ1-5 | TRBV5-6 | CASSNSGTHNQPQHF
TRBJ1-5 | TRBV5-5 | CASSLTRQPQHF
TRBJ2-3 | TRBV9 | CASSVQGVADTQYF
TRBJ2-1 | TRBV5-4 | CASSSWGAGGPGDNEQFF
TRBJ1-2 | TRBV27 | CASSSLTTPPYGYTF
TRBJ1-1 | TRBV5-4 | CASSLDLVGNTEAFF
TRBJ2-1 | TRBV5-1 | CASRWTSGGNEQFF
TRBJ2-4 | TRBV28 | CASSSRDVGKNIQYF
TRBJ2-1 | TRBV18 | CASSLDSFSSYNEQFF
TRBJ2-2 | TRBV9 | CASSEDVAGELFF
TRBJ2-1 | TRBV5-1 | CASIGTGYNEQFF